The 3 T cell receptor beta chains given below trace back to one sample, sequenced in a study of T cells after yellow fever vaccination (dated by TCRdb to about 2019). The receptor library was made with 5' RACE. TCRdb names Illumina NovaSeq 6000 as the instrument used. Starting from the raw public reads, TCRdb applied fastp trimming at Q25, assembled clones with MiXCR and retained in-frame beta chains. Identical CDR3 proteins give one entry, which carries the most common genes and DNA. The sample has some 200,000 distinct CDR3 sequences on record, 3.2% of them singletons. The top ten clones comprise approximately 3% of the sample. This specimen's treatment or condition label, per the study, means: live attenuated yellow fever vaccine strain. The material sequenced was CD4+ T cells sorted from PBMCs, taken 10 days after the yellow fever booster vaccination. The receptors were gathered from a young man who received the YFV17D yellow fever vaccine.

This clonotype has only a few counts. J is TRBJ2-3 and V is TRBV24-1; TRBD2 matches 7 bases. The V gene's germline CDR1 is KGHDR and CDR2 SFDVKD. The V gene end was trimmed by 4 bases and the J gene end by 4 bases; junction bases not matched to a gene: 4. The CDR3 loop spans 14 amino acids. CDR3 protein: CATSETTSSDTQYF. CDR3 sequence (DNA): TGTGCCACCAGTGAAACGACTAGCTCAGATACGCAGTATTTT.

The gene calls are TRBV4-2 and TRBJ2-5; 10 nucleotides line up with TRBD2. The V gene end was trimmed by 1 base and the J gene end by 4 bases; junction bases not matched to a gene: 9. The CDR3 length is 17 residues. CDR1 is LGHNA, CDR2 YNFKEQ, per germline. The CDR3 sequence is CASSQGSSGGATETQYF. CDR3 in DNA: TGTGCCAGCAGCCAAGGAAGCAGCGGGGGGGCCACAGAGACCCAGTACTTC.

This clonotype has ten or more counts. The chain recombines TRBV24-1 with TRBJ2-2; 7 bases align to TRBD1. CDR3 length: 18 residues. Per germline, CDR1 KGHDR and CDR2 SFDVKD. Trimming took 3 bases from V and 0 from J; bases not matched to a gene: 9. The CDR3: CATSDPWGTEANTGELFF. DNA of the CDR3: TGTGCCACCAGTGATCCTTGGGGGACAGAAGCGAACACCGGGGAGCTGTTTTTT.